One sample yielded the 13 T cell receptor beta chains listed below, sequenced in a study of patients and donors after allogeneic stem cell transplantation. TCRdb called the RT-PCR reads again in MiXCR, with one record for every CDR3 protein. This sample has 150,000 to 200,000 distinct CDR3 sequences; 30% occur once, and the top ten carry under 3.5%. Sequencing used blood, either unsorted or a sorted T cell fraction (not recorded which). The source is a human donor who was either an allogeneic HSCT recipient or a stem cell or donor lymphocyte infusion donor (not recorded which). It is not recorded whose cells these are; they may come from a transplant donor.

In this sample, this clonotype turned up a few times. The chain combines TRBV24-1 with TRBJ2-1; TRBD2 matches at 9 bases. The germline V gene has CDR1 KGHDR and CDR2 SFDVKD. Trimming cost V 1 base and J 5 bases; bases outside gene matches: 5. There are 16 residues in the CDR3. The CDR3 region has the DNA TGTGCCACCAGTGATTTTACGGGACTAGCAGACAATGAGCAGTTCTTC. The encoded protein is CATSDFTGLADNEQFF.

CDR3 amino acids: CATHPPGMNTEAFF. The CDR3 DNA reads TGTGCCACCCACCCCCCGGGGATGAACACTGAAGCTTTCTTT. This chain joins TRBV27 and TRBJ1-1, with D unclear. Per the germline V gene, CDR1 is MNHEY and CDR2 is SMNVEV (reference sequence). The CDR3 sequence is 14 residues long. V was clipped by 10 bases and J by 0 bases, with 15 bases between them.

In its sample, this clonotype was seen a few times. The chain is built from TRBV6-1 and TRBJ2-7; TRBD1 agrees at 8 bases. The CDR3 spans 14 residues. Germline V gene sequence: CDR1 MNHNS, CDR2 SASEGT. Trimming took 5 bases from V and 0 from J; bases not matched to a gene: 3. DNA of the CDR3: TGTGCCAGCAGTAGGCAGGGGGCCTCCTACGAGCAGTACTTC. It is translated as CASSRQGASYEQYF.

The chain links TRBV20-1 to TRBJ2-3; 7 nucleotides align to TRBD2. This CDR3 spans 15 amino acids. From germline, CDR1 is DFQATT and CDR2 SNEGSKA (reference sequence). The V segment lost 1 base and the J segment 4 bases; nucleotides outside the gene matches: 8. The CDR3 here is CSARAVGRYPDTQYF. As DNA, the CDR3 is TGCAGTGCTAGAGCCGTCGGGAGGTACCCAGATACGCAGTATTTT.

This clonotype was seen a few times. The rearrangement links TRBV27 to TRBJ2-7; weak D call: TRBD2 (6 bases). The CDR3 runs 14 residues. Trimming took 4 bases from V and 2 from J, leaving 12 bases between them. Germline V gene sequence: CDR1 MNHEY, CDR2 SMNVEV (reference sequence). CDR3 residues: CASSSQRVTYEQYF. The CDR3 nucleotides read TGTGCCAGCAGTTCCCAGCGGGTTACCTACGAGCAGTACTTC.

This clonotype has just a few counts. This chain's CDR3 is CASSGPSGANTGELFF. The CDR3 coding sequence is TGTGCCAGCAGTGGTCCTAGCGGGGCGAACACCGGGGAGCTGTTTTTT. This chain connects TRBV6-2 or TRBV6-3 to TRBJ2-2, with 9 bases that match TRBD2. Germline trimming cut 5 bases from V and 0 bases from J; bases unmatched to any gene: 4. The CDR3 is 16 amino acids. Germline CDR1 is MNHEY and CDR2 is SVGEGT.

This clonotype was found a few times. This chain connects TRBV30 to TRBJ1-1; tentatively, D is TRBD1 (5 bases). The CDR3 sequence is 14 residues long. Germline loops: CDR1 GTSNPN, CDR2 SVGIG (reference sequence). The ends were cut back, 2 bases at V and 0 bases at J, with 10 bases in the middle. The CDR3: CAWSWGVVNTEAFF. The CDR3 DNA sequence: TGTGCCTGGAGTTGGGGGGTCGTGAACACTGAAGCTTTCTTT.

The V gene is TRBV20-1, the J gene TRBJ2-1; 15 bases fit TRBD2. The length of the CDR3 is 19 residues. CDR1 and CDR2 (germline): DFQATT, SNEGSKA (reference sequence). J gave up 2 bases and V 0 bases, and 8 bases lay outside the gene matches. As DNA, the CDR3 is TGCAGTGCTAGAGATCATGGCGGGACTAGCGGGAGGCCCTACAATGAGCAGTTCTTC. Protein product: CSARDHGGTSGRPYNEQFF.

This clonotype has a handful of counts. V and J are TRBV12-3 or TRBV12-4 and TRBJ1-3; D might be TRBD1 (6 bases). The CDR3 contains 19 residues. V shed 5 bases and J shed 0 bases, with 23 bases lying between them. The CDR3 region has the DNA TGTGCCAGCAGTCCCAACCCTTGGACAGACAAGTACTCTGGAAACACCATATATTTT. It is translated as CASSPNPWTDKYSGNTIYF.

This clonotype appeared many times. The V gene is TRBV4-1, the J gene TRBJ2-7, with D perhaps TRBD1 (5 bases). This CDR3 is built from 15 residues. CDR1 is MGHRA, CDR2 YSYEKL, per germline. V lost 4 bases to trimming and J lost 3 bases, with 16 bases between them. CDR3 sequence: CASSPRQLGHYEQYF. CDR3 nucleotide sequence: TGCGCCAGCAGCCCCCGACAGCTAGGACACTACGAGCAGTACTTC.

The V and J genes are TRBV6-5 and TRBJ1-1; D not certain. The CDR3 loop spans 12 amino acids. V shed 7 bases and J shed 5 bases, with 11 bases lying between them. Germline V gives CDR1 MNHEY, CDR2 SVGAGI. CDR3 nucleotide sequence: TGTGCCAGCATCTTAGGTGGGACTGAAGCTTTCTTT. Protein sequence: CASILGGTEAFF.

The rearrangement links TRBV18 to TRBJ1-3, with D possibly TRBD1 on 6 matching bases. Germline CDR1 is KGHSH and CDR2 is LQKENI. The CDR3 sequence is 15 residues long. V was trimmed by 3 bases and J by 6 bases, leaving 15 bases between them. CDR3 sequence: CASSPRQAAENTIYF. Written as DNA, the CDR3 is TGTGCCAGCTCACCCCGACAGGCTGCAGAAAACACCATATATTTT.

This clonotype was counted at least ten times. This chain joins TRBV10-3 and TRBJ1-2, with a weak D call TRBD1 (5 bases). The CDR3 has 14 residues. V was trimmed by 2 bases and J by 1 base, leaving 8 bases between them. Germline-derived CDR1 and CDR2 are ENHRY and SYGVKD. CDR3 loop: CAISEKGHNYGYTF. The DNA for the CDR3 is TGTGCCATCAGTGAGAAAGGACATAACTATGGCTACACCTTC.